One and the same sample provided the 11 T cell receptor beta chains below, sequenced in a study of blood T cell repertoires in COVID-19 (dated by TCRdb to about 2020). Libraries were prepared through the immunoSEQ multiplex PCR assay. In TCRdb, the immuneACCESS table is reduced to in-frame sequences with V and J assigned. These tables do not hold every clone; where another copy was compared, an unresolved V gene accounts for under half, and the others remain unexplained. Across this sample there are 100,000 to 150,000 clones, with 65% to 90% seen only once. The ten largest clonotypes hold about a quarter of the sample. Sequencing was done on a sample of peripheral blood. The receptors shown here come from an elderly woman with acute or convalescent COVID-19.

The J gene is TRBJ1-3, the V gene TRBV6-5; maybe TRBD1 (5 bases). In germline, CDR1 is MNHEY, CDR2 SVGAGI. Trimming took off 6 bases at V and 0 bases at J, with 9 bases between the two ends. CDR3 length: 14 residues. The CDR3 DNA reads TGTGCCAGCAGCAGGGTGCACTCTGGAAACACCATATATTTT. This encodes CASSRVHSGNTIYF.

CDR3 region: CASSERQGRNTEAFF. CDR3 nucleotide sequence: TGTGCCAGCAGTGAACGTCAGGGAAGGAACACTGAAGCTTTCTTT. The chain links TRBV6-1 to TRBJ1-1, with D possibly matching TRBD1 (5 bases). The CDR3 spans 15 residues. V dropped 2 bases and J dropped 1 base, with 11 bases sitting between them. The germline V gene encodes CDR1 MNHNS and CDR2 SASEGT.

The chain combines TRBV27 with TRBJ1-2; 7 positions match TRBD1. Germline values: CDR1 MNHEY, CDR2 SMNVEV (reference sequence). With V trimmed by 6 bases and J by 5 bases, 12 bases remained unmatched. The CDR3 has 15 amino acids. CDR3 in DNA: TGTGCCAGCAGCACTTGGGCCGGGACAGAGTATGGCTACACCTTC. Encoded protein: CASSTWAGTEYGYTF.

This clone was seen a single time. The chain links TRBV7-2 to TRBJ2-1; no clear D. Germline V lookup: CDR1 SGHTA, CDR2 FQGNSA. Trimming took off 3 bases at V and 7 bases at J, with 13 bases between the two ends. The CDR3 has 14 residues. The CDR3: CASSFLDKWNEQFF. DNA for the CDR3: TGTGCCAGCAGCTTTCTCGACAAGTGGAATGAGCAGTTCTTC. Looking up the rest from reference TRBV7-2 and TRBJ2-1 gives the full variable domain: GAGVSQSPSNKVTEKGKDVELRCDPISGHTALYWYRQSLGQGLEFLIYFQGNSAPDKSGLPSDRFSAERTGGSVSTLTIQRTQQEDSAVYLCASSFLDKWNEQFFGPGTRLTVL.

V is TRBV18 and J is TRBJ1-1, with a possible D match to TRBD1 (6 bases). Germline-derived CDR1 and CDR2 are KGHSH and LQKENI. Trimming shortened V by 2 bases and J by 6 bases, and 10 bases separated the two germline ends. The CDR3 totals 13 residues. CDR3 nucleotide sequence: TGTGCCAGCTCACCAGCGGGGGGCTCTGAAGCTTTCTTT. Translating it yields CASSPAGGSEAFF.

V is TRBV5-4 and J is TRBJ1-5; tentative D call: TRBD1 (5 bases). The CDR3 has 15 residues. CDR1 SGHNT and CDR2 YYREEE come from the germline V gene (reference sequence). V shed 0 bases and J shed 3 bases, with 10 bases lying between them. This chain's CDR3 is CASSLGGGNNQPQHF. The DNA of the CDR3 is TGTGCCAGCAGCTTGGGGGGGGGAAACAATCAGCCCCAGCATTTT. The whole variable domain, remainder taken from reference TRBV5-4 and TRBJ1-5, is ETGVTQSPTHLIKTRGQQVTLRCSSQSGHNTVSWYQQALGQGPQFIFQYYREEENGRGNFPPRFSGLQFPNYSSELNVNALELDDSALYLCASSLGGGNNQPQHFGDGTRLSIL.

V gene TRBV7-2 combines with J gene TRBJ1-6; the D gene is possibly TRBD1 (6 bases). The V end was cut by 5 bases, the J end by 15 bases, with 14 bases between. The CDR3 spans 12 residues. Germline CDR1 reads SGHTA; CDR2 reads FQGNSA. Written as DNA, the CDR3 is TGTGCCAGCAGCCCCAGGGGAGGGAACCTCCACTTT. Amino acids: CASSPRGGNLHF.

J is TRBJ1-5 and V is TRBV7-2; 7 bases align to TRBD1. In germline, CDR1 is SGHTA, CDR2 FQGNSA. After removal of 6 bases from V and 4 bases from J, the junction contained 3 bases not matched to a gene. This CDR3 spans 13 amino acids. DNA of the CDR3: TGTGCCAGCAGTCGACAGGGAAATCAGCCCCAGCATTTT. Translation: CASSRQGNQPQHF.

The chain has TRBV10-3 and TRBJ1-5, with D maybe TRBD1 (5 bases). There are 16 residues in the CDR3. From germline, CDR1 is ENHRY and CDR2 SYGVKD. V was shortened by 2 bases and J by 3 bases, with 14 bases between the two germline ends. Written as DNA, the CDR3 is TGTGCCATCAGTGAGAGGGGCCGAACGAACAATCAGCCCCAGCATTTT. Its translation: CAISERGRTNNQPQHF.

The chain combines TRBV9 with TRBJ1-6; 9 bases line up with TRBD1. The CDR3 totals 15 residues. CDR1 is SGDLS, CDR2 YYNGEE, per germline. V lost 3 bases to trimming and J lost 13 bases; unmatched junction nucleotides: 11. In DNA, the CDR3 is TGTGCCAGCAGCGCATCGGACAGGGGAATCGGTCCCCTCCACTTT. Translation: CASSASDRGIGPLHF.

Concerning this clone: Other DNA sequences within the sample encode an identical CDR3. V is TRBV12-3 or TRBV12-4 and J is TRBJ2-3; TRBD2 might be the D (5 bases). The CDR3 totals 13 residues. Trimming cost V 3 bases and J 1 base, with 5 bases left between them. The CDR3 protein is CASSLRGTDTQYF. The DNA of the CDR3 is TGTGCCAGCAGTTTGCGGGGCACAGATACGCAGTATTTT.